The 27 T cell receptor beta chains below were found in one sample sequenced in a study of T cell repertoires in cytomegalovirus infection. These receptors have no identified antigens. Via MiXCR, TCRdb re-called the reads, giving one row per CDR3 protein. The sample includes around 140,000 distinct CDR3 sequences, roughly 32% of them seen just once. This specimen was CD8+ T cells from cultured PBMCs, taken from culture after CMV antigen stimulation. These receptors came from a human donor in good health (CMV status not recorded). Some clones in this sample may be carry-over from other donors' samples.

The rearrangement uses TRBV19 and TRBJ1-1; D uncertain. This CDR3 region has 14 residues. V gave up 7 bases and J gave up 1 base, with 13 bases separating them. Per the germline V gene, CDR1 is LNHDA and CDR2 is SQIVND (reference sequence). CDR3 in amino acids: CASTVDAQNTEAFF. CDR3 DNA: TGTGCCAGTACTGTTGATGCACAGAACACTGAAGCTTTCTTT.

In this sample, this clonotype turned up many times. The chain couples TRBV20-1 to TRBJ2-1; 11 bases are a match to TRBD2. V lost 4 bases to trimming and J lost 0 bases; unmatched junction nucleotides: 17. The V gene's germline CDR1 is DFQATT and CDR2 SNEGSKA (reference sequence). The length of the CDR3 is 20 residues. CDR3 DNA: TGCAGTGCTAAACCACAGGGTTTTCTAGCGGGGGGCAACTCCTACAATGAGCAGTTCTTC. Translation: CSAKPQGFLAGGNSYNEQFF.

Many counts were recorded for this clonotype. The chain combines TRBV4-1 with TRBJ1-4; TRBD1 might be the D (5 bases). The CDR3 extends over 16 amino acids. The V end lost 4 bases, the J end lost 5 bases, and 17 bases lay between the germline ends. The V gene's germline CDR1 is MGHRA and CDR2 YSYEKL. The CDR3 loop reads CASSLIYGGINEKLFF. The CDR3 DNA follows: TGCGCCAGCAGCCTCATCTACGGGGGGATAAATGAAAAACTGTTTTTT.

The V and J genes are TRBV15 and TRBJ2-1; 9 bases are a match to TRBD2. The trim removed 1 base at V and 7 bases at J, leaving 5 bases unmatched. CDR1 is LNHNV, CDR2 YYDKDF, per germline (reference sequence). There are 15 residues in the CDR3. DNA for the CDR3: TGTGCCACCAGCAGAGTGGCGGGGGGGCCTAATGAGCAGTTCTTC. Amino acids: CATSRVAGGPNEQFF.

The table lists this clonotype with a few counts. The chain links TRBV6-1 to TRBJ2-5; TRBD2 might be the D (7 bases). Germline values: CDR1 MNHNS, CDR2 SASEGT. The CDR3 consists of 15 residues. Trimming pared 2 bases from V and 4 bases from J, leaving 14 bases between. The DNA for the CDR3 is TGTGCCAGCAGTGAATCGGAGGGGGGGGGAGAGACCCAGTACTTC. Translation gives CASSESEGGGETQYF.

The chain's CDR3 is CASSSGNSPLHF. Here the CDR3 DNA reads TGCGCCAGCAGCTCAGGGAATTCACCCCTCCACTTT. V is TRBV4-3 and J is TRBJ1-6; perhaps TRBD1 as D (5 bases). Germline-derived CDR1 and CDR2 are LGHNA and YSLEER. Trimming stripped 5 bases from V and 7 bases from J, with 6 bases between. The CDR3 length is 12 residues.

In its sample, this clonotype was seen once. The rearrangement joins TRBV4-1 to TRBJ2-1; D ambiguous. This CDR3 has 17 amino acids. Germline V lookup: CDR1 MGHRA, CDR2 YSYEKL. V lost 1 base, J lost 0 bases, and 13 bases lay in between. CDR3 sequence reads: CASSQGSPHSSYNEQFF. DNA of the CDR3: TGCGCCAGCAGCCAAGGGTCCCCACACAGCTCCTACAATGAGCAGTTCTTC.

Comment on this clonotype: At one boundary the junction diverges from the germline segment, which might be a read error. V gene TRBV27 combines with J gene TRBJ2-2; 7 nucleotides match TRBD1. Germline V lookup: CDR1 MNHEY, CDR2 SMNVEV (reference sequence). The CDR3 runs 15 residues. CDR3 sequence: CVSSLIQGLTGELFF. The DNA of the CDR3 is TGTGTCAGCAGTTTAATACAGGGGCTCACCGGGGAGCTGTTTTTT.

CDR3 amino acids: CASSQDTTGGYTF. DNA of the CDR3: TGTGCCAGCAGCCAAGATACCACGGGGGGCTACACCTTC. The chain has TRBV7-6 and TRBJ1-2, with unresolved D. The CDR3 totals 13 residues. CDR1 and CDR2 (germline): SGHVS, FNYEAQ. Trimming left V 5 bases short and J 8 bases short, with 15 bases between. Supplemented by reference TRBV7-6 and TRBJ1-2, the full variable domain reads GAGVSQSPRYKVTKRGQDVALRCDPISGHVSLYWYRQALGQGPEFLTYFNYEAQQDKSGLPNDRFSAERPEGSISTLTIQRTEQRDSAMYRCASSQDTTGGYTFGSGTRLTVV.

The chain combines TRBV5-1 with TRBJ2-7; D uncertain. Trimming took 1 base from V and 0 from J, leaving 8 bases between them. This CDR3 region has 14 residues. The V gene's germline CDR1 is SGHRS and CDR2 YFSETQ. The CDR3, as DNA: TGCGCCAGCAGCTTGTCCAGATCCTCCTACGAGCAGTACTTC. Encoded protein: CASSLSRSSYEQYF. Using reference TRBV5-1 and TRBJ2-7 for the parts outside the CDR3, the full variable domain is KAGVTQTPRYLIKTRGQQVTLSCSPISGHRSVSWYQQTPGQGLQFLFEYFSETQRNKGNFPGRFSGRQFSNSRSEMNVSTLELGDSALYLCASSLSRSSYEQYFGPGTRLTVT.

This clonotype has at least ten counts. J is TRBJ2-2 and V is TRBV5-6; 7 bases line up with TRBD1. Germline V gives CDR1 SGHDT, CDR2 YYEEEE. This CDR3 contains 16 residues. J lost 7 bases, V lost 1 base, and 10 bases had no gene match. This chain's CDR3 is CASSLSPTGLGGELFF. The CDR3 bases are TGTGCCAGCAGCTTGTCCCCGACAGGGTTAGGCGGGGAGCTGTTTTTT.

This chain links TRBV6-5 with TRBJ1-1; D is unresolved. Germline V lookup: CDR1 MNHEY, CDR2 SVGAGI. This CDR3 has 15 residues. The V end lost 6 bases, the J end lost 0 bases, and 14 bases lay between the germline ends. Written as DNA, the CDR3 is TGTGCCAGCAGCCTTACACAGAACATGAACACTGAAGCTTTCTTT. Translation: CASSLTQNMNTEAFF.

As regards this clonotype: An end of the junction does not agree with germline; a read error may underlie this. This CDR3 reads CASGLGRLRGDTEAFF. The CDR3 DNA sequence: TGTGCCAGCGGTTTAGGAAGGTTGAGGGGGGACACTGAAGCTTTCTTT. The rearrangement uses TRBV28 and TRBJ1-1; possible D gene TRBD1, 6 bases. This CDR3 spans 16 amino acids. Germline V gene sequence: CDR1 MDHEN, CDR2 SYDVKM.

This clonotype has a handful of counts. The chain links TRBV15 to TRBJ1-2; 8 nucleotides align to TRBD1. Germline V gene data show CDR1 as LNHNV and CDR2 as YYDKDF (reference sequence). This CDR3 comprises 17 residues. V gave up 3 bases and J gave up 4 bases; unmatched junction bases: 13. The CDR3 loop reads CATSSPIPGQVSYGYTF. The CDR3 coding sequence is TGTGCCACCAGCAGCCCAATCCCGGGACAGGTTAGCTATGGCTACACCTTC. The variable domain in full, with the rest retrieved from reference TRBV15 and TRBJ1-2, is DAMVIQNPRYQVTQFGKPVTLSCSQTLNHNVMYWYQQKSSQAPKLLFHYYDKDFNNEADTPDNFQSRRPNTSFCFLDIRSPGLGDTAMYLCATSSPIPGQVSYGYTFGSGTRLTVV.

There are many counts of this clonotype. J is TRBJ2-3 and V is TRBV7-6, with TRBD2 matching 8 bases. This CDR3 contains 16 residues. The V segment lost 1 base and the J segment 5 bases; nucleotides outside the gene matches: 8. In germline, CDR1 is SGHVS, CDR2 FNYEAQ. The CDR3 DNA follows: TGTGCCAGCAGCTTAGTTCCCGGGGGGGCGTTAGATACGCAGTATTTT. Protein product: CASSLVPGGALDTQYF.

CDR3 sequence: CASSLAGALYNEQFF. The CDR3 bases are TGTGCCAGCAGCTTGGCGGGGGCCTTATACAATGAGCAGTTCTTC. The genes are TRBV5-6 and TRBJ2-1; the D gene could be TRBD1 or TRBD2 (6 bases each). The germline CDR1 and CDR2 sequences are SGHDT and YYEEEE. The CDR3 extends over 15 amino acids. Trimming cost V 0 bases and J 4 bases, with 11 bases left between them.

In its sample, this clonotype was seen many times. This chain links TRBV6-1 with TRBJ1-1; the D gene is possibly TRBD1 (6 bases). Germline V gene sequence: CDR1 MNHNS, CDR2 SASEGT. The CDR3 loop spans 15 amino acids. The ends were cut back, 2 bases at V and 0 bases at J, with 10 bases in the middle. The CDR3 reads CASSEWTVMNTEAFF. In nucleotides, the CDR3 is TGTGCCAGCAGTGAATGGACAGTAATGAACACTGAAGCTTTCTTT.

The chain recombines TRBV12-3 or TRBV12-4 with TRBJ1-5; D unresolved. The CDR3 extends over 18 amino acids. Trimming left V 5 bases short and J 0 bases short, with 20 bases between. CDR3 bases: TGTGCCAGCAGTCAGACCCCGGGGTCCCCATATAGCAATCAGCCCCAGCATTTT. This translates into CASSQTPGSPYSNQPQHF.

This CDR3 reads CASSPWGQNSPQHF. The CDR3 DNA reads TGTGCCAGCAGCCCATGGGGCCAAAATTCGCCCCAGCATTTT. V and J are TRBV7-2 and TRBJ1-5; tentatively, D is TRBD1 (5 bases). CDR3 length: 14 residues. Germline loops: CDR1 SGHTA, CDR2 FQGNSA. Trimming left V 5 bases short and J 9 bases short, with 17 bases between.

This clonotype appeared a few times. This chain joins TRBV7-2 and TRBJ2-1; TRBD2 matches at 7 bases. The V gene end was trimmed by 5 bases and the J gene end by 16 bases; junction bases not matched to a gene: 14. CDR3 size: 13 residues. The germline gives CDR1 SGHTA, CDR2 FQGNSA. CDR3 loop: CASSLLTSAASFF. CDR3 nucleotide sequence: TGTGCCAGCAGCCTATTAACTAGCGCCGCCTCTTTCTTC.

In its sample, this clonotype was seen a few times. V gene TRBV2 combines with J gene TRBJ1-2; D remains unclear. Germline V gene sequence: CDR1 SNHLY, CDR2 FYNNEI. Trimming removed 3 bases from V and 4 bases from J, with 15 bases in between. The CDR3 sequence is 15 residues long. CDR3 protein: CASSEVPWLTYGYTF. The CDR3 bases are TGTGCCAGCAGTGAGGTTCCTTGGCTCACCTATGGCTACACCTTC.

This clonotype has just a few counts. The CDR3 region is CASSPPSAEQYF. CDR3 bases: TGTGCCAGCAGCCCCCCGAGCGCGGAGCAGTACTTC. The chain combines TRBV7-6 with TRBJ2-7; D gene uncertain. V was pared by 5 bases and J by 7 bases, with 12 bases between. Germline assignment: CDR1 SGHVS and CDR2 FNYEAQ. This CDR3 is built from 12 residues.

This rearrangement joins TRBV7-8 to TRBJ1-2; the D is unclear. Germline CDR1 is SGHVS and CDR2 is FQNEAQ. Trimming stripped 0 bases from V and 5 bases from J, with 13 bases between. The CDR3 contains 15 residues. CDR3 DNA: TGTGCCAGCAGCTTAGCGCCGATCGGAGGATATGGCTACACCTTC. Its translation is CASSLAPIGGYGYTF.

In its sample, this clonotype was seen many times. CDR3 coding DNA: TGCAGTGCTTTCTCGAGCCTCTCGAACACTGAAGCTTTCTTT. The encoded protein is CSAFSSLSNTEAFF. J is TRBJ1-1 and V is TRBV20-1, with D uncertain. In germline, CDR1 is DFQATT, CDR2 SNEGSKA (reference sequence). The CDR3 is 14 amino acids. Trimming pared 5 bases from V and 1 base from J, leaving 14 bases between.

The chain carries TRBV29-1 and TRBJ2-7; no firm D call. The V end was cut by 0 bases, the J end by 9 bases, with 21 bases between. This CDR3 spans 15 amino acids. Germline V CDR1 and CDR2: SQVTM, ANQGSEA. CDR3 nucleotide sequence: TGCAGCGTTGAAGATCCTAGGGCAGCAAGTTATGGGCAGTACTTC. This translates into CSVEDPRAASYGQYF.

This clonotype was counted many times. This chain links TRBV27 with TRBJ1-1, with 8 bases matching TRBD1. V dropped 1 base and J dropped 0; count of bases not matched to a gene: 10. The germline gives CDR1 MNHEY, CDR2 SMNVEV (reference sequence). The CDR3 has 18 residues. Written as DNA, the CDR3 is TGTGCCAGCAGTTTATGGGCCGGGACAGGTTCTCTGAACACTGAAGCTTTCTTT. Translation: CASSLWAGTGSLNTEAFF.

This chain links TRBV5-6 with TRBJ2-7; 7 nucleotides align to TRBD1. Germline lookup yields CDR1 SGHDT and CDR2 YYEEEE. V lost 4 bases and J lost 6; bases outside the gene matches: 10. This CDR3 contains 14 residues. This CDR3 is CASSPTGADLEQYF. CDR3 nucleotide sequence: TGTGCCAGCAGCCCTACAGGGGCTGATCTCGAGCAGTACTTC.